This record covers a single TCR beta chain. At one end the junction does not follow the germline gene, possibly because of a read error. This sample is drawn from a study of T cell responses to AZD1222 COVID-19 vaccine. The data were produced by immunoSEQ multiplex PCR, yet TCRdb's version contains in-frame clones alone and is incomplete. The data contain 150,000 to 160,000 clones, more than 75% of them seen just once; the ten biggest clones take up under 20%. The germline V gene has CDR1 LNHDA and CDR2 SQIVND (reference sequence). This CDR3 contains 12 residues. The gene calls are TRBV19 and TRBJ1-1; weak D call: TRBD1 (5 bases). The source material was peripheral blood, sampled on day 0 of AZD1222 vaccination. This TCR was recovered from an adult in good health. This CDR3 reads CASRMGVSEAFF. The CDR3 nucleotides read TGTGCCAGTCGTATGGGGGTGTCTGAAGCTTTCTTT.